The entry below gives a single TCR beta chain sequence along with its context. Antigen unknown. TCRdb's table, derived via immunoSEQ multiplex PCR, lists solely in-frame clones and lacks some. The data show over 100,000 clones, over 70% seen once. The data are from a study of T cell responses to AZD1222 COVID-19 vaccine. About the study: Second doses that came at about 4 or about 12 weeks were put together.

Study-wide results and caveats: Reportedly, nearly half of unique spike TCRs recognized epitopes outside B.1.351/B.1.1.7 mutations. Clonal diversity may have been underestimated in mostly white British donors. At baseline, just five to seven AZD1222 recipients tested seropositive.

V shed 3 bases and J shed 0 bases, with 20 bases lying between them. Germline assignment: CDR1 KGHSH and CDR2 LQKENI. The CDR3 length is 18 residues. The TCR was taken from an adult in good health. This sequence joins TRBV18 and TRBJ1-2; weak D call: TRBD1 (6 bases). The source material was peripheral blood, sampled on day 0 of AZD1222 vaccination. Here the CDR3 reads CASSPTNGGAGSNYGYTF. The CDR3 DNA is TGTGCCAGCTCACCCACAAATGGGGGCGCGGGTTCTAACTATGGCTACACCTTC.